The 16 T cell receptor beta chains below were found in one sample sequenced in a study of T cells in Graves' hyperthyroidism and ophthalmopathy (dated by TCRdb to about 2019). The library relied on multiplex PCR. These reads were obtained on an Illumina HiSeq 2000. Amplification of TCR beta CDR3 regions was carried out from RNA transcripts. The first round of RT-PCR for the TCR CDR3 was performed with the HTBI primer set and the Qiagen OneStep RT-PCR kit. In TCRdb, the public reads were trimmed at Q25 with fastp and aligned with MiXCR, with productive beta chains retained. Each entry is one CDR3 protein sequence, shown with its most common DNA and genes. The sample has fewer than 750,000 distinct CDR3 sequences on record, roughly 14% of them singletons. The ten largest account for over 3.5% of the sample. Sequenced: blood. These receptors were taken from a woman aged 35 to 49 with Graves' ophthalmopathy.

This clonotype was detected only a few times. The chain combines TRBV11-2 with TRBJ2-4; a weak D match, TRBD2 (6 bases). The CDR3 contains 18 residues. Germline V lookup: CDR1 SGHAT, CDR2 FQNNGV. V was pared by 5 bases and J by 3 bases, with 23 bases between. The CDR3 reads CASSPSPWLANGKNIQYF. The CDR3 region has the DNA TGTGCCAGCAGCCCTAGTCCGTGGCTAGCGAACGGCAAAAACATTCAGTACTTC.

This clonotype showed up many times. The chain carries TRBV14 and TRBJ2-5; 11 bases are a match to TRBD2. V lost 4 bases to trimming and J lost 0 bases; unmatched junction nucleotides: 4. The CDR3 consists of 16 residues. Germline V gene sequence: CDR1 SGHDN, CDR2 FVKESK. DNA for the CDR3: TGTGCCAGCAGCCGCCTGGGACTAGCGGACCAAGAGACCCAGTACTTC. Protein product: CASSRLGLADQETQYF.

This clonotype was detected many times. This clone may be a read error of a much larger clone one base away. V and J are TRBV2 and TRBJ1-1, with D tentatively TRBD1 (5 bases). Trimming stripped 7 bases from V and 1 base from J, with 7 bases between. The CDR3 has 12 residues. Per germline, CDR1 SNHLY and CDR2 FYNNEI. The CDR3 nucleotides are TGTGCCAGCAATACAGGGAACACTGAAGCTTTCTTT. Amino acids: CASNTGNTEAFF.

This clonotype has at least ten counts. This chain joins TRBV25-1 and TRBJ2-6, with TRBD1 as a possible D gene (6 bases). CDR3 size: 17 residues. Trimming cost V 4 bases and J 0 bases, with 13 bases left between them. Germline assignment: CDR1 MGHDK and CDR2 SYGVNS. CDR3 protein: CASSGGRGPSGANVLTF. The CDR3 DNA reads as TGTGCCAGCAGTGGGGGCAGGGGCCCCTCTGGGGCCAACGTCCTGACTTTC.

This clonotype has just a few counts. Given a much more abundant clone one base away, this may be a read error. The chain links TRBV6-1 to TRBJ1-2, with D hard to call. This CDR3 spans 13 amino acids. V lost 7 bases and J lost 2, with 11 bases in between. Germline loops: CDR1 MNHNS, CDR2 SASEGT. The CDR3 sequence is CASKSGLNYGYTF. DNA for the CDR3: TGTGCCAGCAAGAGCGGTTTAAACTATGGCTACACCTTC.

The genes are TRBV6-2 or TRBV6-3 and TRBJ2-7, with 7 bases aligning to TRBD1. The CDR3 runs 13 residues. The germline V gene encodes CDR1 MNHEY and CDR2 SVGEGT. Losses at the gene ends were 7 bases for V and 2 bases for J; bases not matched to a gene: 5. CDR3 loop: CASTRTGPYEQYF. In DNA form, the CDR3 reads TGTGCCAGCACTCGGACAGGACCCTACGAGCAGTACTTC.

This clonotype was picked up a small number of times. V usage is TRBV4-2 and J usage is TRBJ2-7; tentatively, D is TRBD1 or TRBD2 (6 bases each). Germline loops: CDR1 LGHNA, CDR2 YNFKEQ. V was shortened by 1 base and J by 0 bases, with 16 bases between the two germline ends. The CDR3 spans 17 residues. Written as DNA, the CDR3 is TGTGCCAGCAGCCAAGTTGGAGGGGGGAGGAGCTCCTACGAGCAGTACTTC. Protein sequence: CASSQVGGGRSSYEQYF.

The sample holds many counts of this clonotype. The CDR3 loop reads CASSPYDPTEAFF. The DNA of the CDR3 is TGTGCCAGCAGTCCTTACGACCCCACTGAAGCTTTCTTT. The chain joins TRBV12-3 or TRBV12-4 to TRBJ1-1; D uncertain. Trimming took 5 bases from V and 4 from J, leaving 11 bases between them. CDR3 length: 13 amino acids.

The table lists this clonotype with a few counts. V and J are TRBV20-1 and TRBJ1-6; maybe TRBD1 (5 bases). Germline V lookup: CDR1 DFQATT, CDR2 SNEGSKA (reference sequence). The CDR3 loop spans 15 amino acids. The V end was cut by 6 bases, the J end by 6 bases, with 18 bases between. CDR3 residues: CSAQGLQGANSPLHF. CDR3 bases: TGCAGTGCCCAAGGATTGCAGGGAGCTAATTCACCCCTCCACTTT.

This clonotype appeared many times. This chain links TRBV4-1 with TRBJ2-7; 8 bases fit TRBD2. V shed 2 bases and J 5 bases; nucleotides not matched to a gene: 11. CDR3 length: 16 amino acids. Germline loops: CDR1 MGHRA, CDR2 YSYEKL. The CDR3 DNA is TGCGCCAGCAGCCAAACTCCGGCCAGCGGGAGTCACGAGCAGTACTTC. Translating gives CASSQTPASGSHEQYF.

This clonotype has only a few counts. The chain is built from TRBV7-2 and TRBJ2-2; 11 bases match TRBD2. The germline CDR1 and CDR2 sequences are SGHTA and FQGNSA. Trimming took 4 bases from V and 6 from J; bases not matched to a gene: 4. This CDR3 spans 15 amino acids. As DNA, the CDR3 is TGTGCCAGCAGCTCTCGGACTAGCGGGCCCGGGGAGCTGTTTTTT. This codes for CASSSRTSGPGELFF.

The sample holds many counts of this clonotype. This chain joins TRBV19 and TRBJ1-2, with D hard to call. Per the germline V gene, CDR1 is LNHDA and CDR2 is SQIVND (reference sequence). Trimming removed 3 bases from V and 3 bases from J, with 11 bases in between. The CDR3 length is 14 residues. The chain's CDR3 is CASSINNRDYGYTF. DNA of the CDR3: TGTGCCAGTAGTATTAACAACAGAGACTATGGCTACACCTTC.

This clonotype was seen ten or more times. V is TRBV29-1 and J is TRBJ1-1; D perhaps matches TRBD1 (5 bases). Germline CDR1 reads SQVTM; CDR2 reads ANQGSEA. The CDR3 is 13 residues long. The V and J ends lost 6 bases and 11 bases respectively, with 22 bases between them. The CDR3 nucleotides are TGCAGCGTCCCCCCGTTGCACGGGGGTCGGGCTTTCTTT. Translated, it gives CSVPPLHGGRAFF.

The chain recombines TRBV27 with TRBJ1-1; D remains unclear. The CDR3 has 14 residues. Per the germline V gene, CDR1 is MNHEY and CDR2 is SMNVEV (reference sequence). Trimming removed 8 bases from V and 1 base from J, with 14 bases in between. The CDR3 nucleotides are TGTGCCAGCTCCTCGAGGGATGAGAACACTGAAGCTTTCTTT. Its protein is CASSSRDENTEAFF.

This clonotype was seen a handful of times. CDR3 residues: CASSFGGGVAFF. The CDR3 DNA reads TGTGCCAGCAGCTTCGGGGGGGGAGTTGCTTTCTTT. V is TRBV5-4 and J is TRBJ1-1, with a possible D match to TRBD1 (5 bases). The CDR3 is 12 amino acids. V lost 2 bases and J lost 11, with 13 bases in between. Germline CDR1 reads SGHNT; CDR2 reads YYREEE (reference sequence).

The chain has TRBV19 and TRBJ1-1, with TRBD1 matching over 8 bases. This CDR3 contains 14 residues. The V gene end was trimmed by 5 bases and the J gene end by 10 bases; junction bases not matched to a gene: 12. The germline gives CDR1 LNHDA, CDR2 SQIVND (reference sequence). DNA for the CDR3: TGTGCCAGTAGTCCACACAACAGGGGGGTCGGAGCTTTCTTT. This sequence encodes CASSPHNRGVGAFF.